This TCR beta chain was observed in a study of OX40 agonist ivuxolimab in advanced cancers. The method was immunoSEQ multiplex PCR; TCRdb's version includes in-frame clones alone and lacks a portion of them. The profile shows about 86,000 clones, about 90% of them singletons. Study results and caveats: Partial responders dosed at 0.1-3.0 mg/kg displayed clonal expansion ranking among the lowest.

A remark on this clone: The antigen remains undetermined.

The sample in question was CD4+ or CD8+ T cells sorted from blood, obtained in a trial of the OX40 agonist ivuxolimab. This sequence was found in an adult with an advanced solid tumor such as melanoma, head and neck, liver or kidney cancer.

The CDR3 nucleotides read TGCGCCAGCAGCCCAGGGGTGAACACCGGGGAGCTGTTTTTT. The encoded protein is CASSPGVNTGELFF. The chain has TRBV4-1 and TRBJ2-2, with D possibly matching TRBD1 (6 bases). Trimming removed 4 bases at V and 1 base at J, with 7 bases between. The CDR3 runs to 14 residues. Germline assignment: CDR1 MGHRA and CDR2 YSYEKL.